Listed below are T cell receptor beta chains from one sample, sequenced in a study of cytomegalovirus exposure and HLA in healthy donors. The protocol was immunoSEQ multiplex PCR, while the TCRdb copy is restricted to in-frame clones and leaves out a portion. The table records 65,000 to 80,000 clones, approximately 95% of them present only once. The sample was PBMCs. The receptor source for this set is a woman younger than 30 in good health and CMV-seropositive. The CDR3 runs from the conserved cysteine through the conserved F or W.

CDR3: CASSPPGGTNTGELFF; J: TRBJ2-2; V: TRBV7-3
CDR3: CASSPQTGGLNTEAFF; J: TRBJ1-1; V: TRBV7-9
CDR3: CASSRPANEQFF; J: TRBJ2-1; V: TRBV5-4
CDR3: CASSRGEKLFF; J: TRBJ1-4; V: TRBV5-4
CDR3: CASSPYGGGRTDTQYF; J: TRBJ2-3; V: TRBV4-1
CDR3: CASYYNEQFF; J: TRBJ2-1; V: TRBV2
CDR3: CSVAVQREIDTQYF; J: TRBJ2-3; V: TRBV29-1
CDR3: CASSPTGVFYNEQFF; J: TRBJ2-1; V: TRBV11-2
CDR3: CASSLVHSRTTNEKLFF; J: TRBJ1-4; V: TRBV28
CDR3: CASSQTRGGFTDTQYF; J: TRBJ2-3; V: TRBV4-1
CDR3: CASSSQGAGANVLTF; J: TRBJ2-6; V: TRBV5-1
CDR3: CASRPLAGEGGELFF; J: TRBJ2-2; V: TRBV27
CDR3: CSVGGHNEKLFF; J: TRBJ1-4; V: TRBV29-1
CDR3: CASSSPGTGNQPQHF; J: TRBJ1-5; V: TRBV7-9
CDR3: CASSPDREETQYF; J: TRBJ2-5; V: TRBV19
CDR3: CASSRIAGINEQFF; J: TRBJ2-1; V: TRBV7-2
CDR3: CASSMRDRRTDTQYF; J: TRBJ2-3; V: TRBV21-1
CDR3: CASSFQGIDEQYF; J: TRBJ2-7; V: TRBV5-1
CDR3: CASSSLAGQTDTQYF; J: TRBJ2-3; V: TRBV6-1
CDR3: CASSLIAGVETDTQYF; J: TRBJ2-3; V: TRBV27
CDR3: CASSYSRNRAYEQYF; J: TRBJ2-7; V: TRBV6-5
CDR3: CASSPNSYEQYF; J: TRBJ2-7; V: TRBV4-1
CDR3: CATRVRGAHGYTF; J: TRBJ1-2; V: TRBV15
CDR3: CASSQGGGTLDTQYF; J: TRBJ2-3; V: TRBV4-3
CDR3: CASSLGHRGSGNTIYF; J: TRBJ1-3; V: TRBV7-2
CDR3: CAISEGGQFYGYTF; J: TRBJ1-2; V: TRBV10-3
CDR3: CASSVRDGGITDTQYF; J: TRBJ2-3; V: TRBV4-1